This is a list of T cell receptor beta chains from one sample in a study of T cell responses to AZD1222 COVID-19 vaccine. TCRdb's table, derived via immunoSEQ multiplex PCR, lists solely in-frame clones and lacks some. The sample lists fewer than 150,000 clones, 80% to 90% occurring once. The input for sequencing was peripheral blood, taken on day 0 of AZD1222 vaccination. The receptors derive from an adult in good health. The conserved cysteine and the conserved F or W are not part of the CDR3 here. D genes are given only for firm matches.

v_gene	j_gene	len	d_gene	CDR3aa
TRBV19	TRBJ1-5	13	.	ASSIVWGPAQPQH
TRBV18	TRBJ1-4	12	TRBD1	ASSSRDRGEKLF
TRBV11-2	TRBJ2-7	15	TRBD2	ASSPLVPRGGSYEQY
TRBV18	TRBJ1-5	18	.	ATSGTGGAGPIGSNQPQH
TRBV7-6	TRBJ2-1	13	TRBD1	ASSSGQGAYNEQF
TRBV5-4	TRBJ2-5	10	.	ASSLDQETQY
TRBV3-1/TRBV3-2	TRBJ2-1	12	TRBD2	ASSQDLAGDEQF
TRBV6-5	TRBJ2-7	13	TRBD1	ASKEDRGVSYEQY
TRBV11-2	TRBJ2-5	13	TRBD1	ASSSGDRLEETQY
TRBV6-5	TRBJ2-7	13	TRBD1	ASSYSTGGLSEQY